The source of this T cell receptor beta chain is a study of siplizumab effects on memory and regulatory T cells. Data came from immunoSEQ multiplex PCR; TCRdb stores just in-frame clones and leaves some out. This sample has 100,000 or so clones, with over 90% found just once. Germline CDR1 reads MDHEN; CDR2 reads SYDVKM. The CDR3 sequence is 14 residues long. V lost 5 bases and J lost 4; bases outside the gene matches: 4. The sequenced sample was non-Treg CD4+ T cells sorted from blood. The source of this sequence is a human donor in good health. The chain uses TRBV28 and TRBJ2-3; 9 bases fit TRBD1. The CDR3 bases are TGTGCCAGCAGTCCCGGACAGGGGCCAGATACGCAGTATTTT. This gives the protein CASSPGQGPDTQYF. The variable domain in full, with the rest retrieved from reference TRBV28 and TRBJ2-3, is DVKVTQSSRYLVKRTGEKVFLECVQDMDHENMFWYRQDPGLGLRLIYFSYDVKMKEKGDIPEGYSVSREKKERFSLILESASTNQTSMYLCASSPGQGPDTQYFGPGTRLTVL.